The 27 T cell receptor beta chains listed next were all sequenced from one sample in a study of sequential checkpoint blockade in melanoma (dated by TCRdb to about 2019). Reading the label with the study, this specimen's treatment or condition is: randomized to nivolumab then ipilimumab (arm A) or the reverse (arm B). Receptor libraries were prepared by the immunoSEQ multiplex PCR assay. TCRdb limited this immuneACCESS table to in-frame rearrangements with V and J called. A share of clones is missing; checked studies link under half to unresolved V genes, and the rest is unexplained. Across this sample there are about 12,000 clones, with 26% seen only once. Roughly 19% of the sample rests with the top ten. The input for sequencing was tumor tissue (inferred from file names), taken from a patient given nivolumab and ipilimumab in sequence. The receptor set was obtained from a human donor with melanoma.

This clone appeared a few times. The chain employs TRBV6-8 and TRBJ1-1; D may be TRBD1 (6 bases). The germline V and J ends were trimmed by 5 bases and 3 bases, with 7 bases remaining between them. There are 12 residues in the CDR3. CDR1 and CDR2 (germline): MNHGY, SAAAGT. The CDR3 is CASSPGDTEAFF. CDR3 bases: TGTGCCAGCAGTCCAGGGGACACTGAAGCTTTCTTT.

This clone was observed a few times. CDR3 loop: CASSYSRGRGRDEQFF. CDR3 bases: TGTGCCAGCAGTTACTCGAGGGGCAGGGGGAGGGATGAGCAGTTCTTC. The chain couples TRBV6-7 to TRBJ2-1; D possibly matches TRBD1 or TRBD2 (7 bases each). TRBV6-7 is flagged as an ORF with uncertain function. Trimming left V 0 bases short and J 8 bases short, with 17 bases between. The CDR3 loop spans 16 amino acids.

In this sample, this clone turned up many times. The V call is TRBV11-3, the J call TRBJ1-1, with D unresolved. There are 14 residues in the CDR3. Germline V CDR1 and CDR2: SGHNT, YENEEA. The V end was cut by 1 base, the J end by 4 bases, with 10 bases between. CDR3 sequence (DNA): TGTGCCAGCAGCTTAGGGGCAGGCAGCACTGAAGCTTTCTTT. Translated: CASSLGAGSTEAFF. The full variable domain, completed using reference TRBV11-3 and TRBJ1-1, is EAGVVQSPRYKIIEKKQPVAFWCNPISGHNTLYWYLQNLGQGPELLIRYENEEAVDDSQLPKDRFSAERLKGVDSTLKIQPAELGDSAVYLCASSLGAGSTEAFFGQGTRLTVV.

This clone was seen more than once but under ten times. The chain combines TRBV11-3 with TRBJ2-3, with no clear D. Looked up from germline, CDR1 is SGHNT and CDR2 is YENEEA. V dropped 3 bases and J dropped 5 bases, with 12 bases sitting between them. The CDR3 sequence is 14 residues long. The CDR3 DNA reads TGTGCCAGCAGCTTGCGCCACGTGGGAGATACGCAGTATTTT. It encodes CASSLRHVGDTQYF.

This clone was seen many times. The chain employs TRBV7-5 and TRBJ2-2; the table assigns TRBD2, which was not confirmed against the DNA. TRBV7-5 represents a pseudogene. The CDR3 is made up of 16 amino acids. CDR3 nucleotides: TGTGCCAGCAGCTCCCTAGCGGGGGGGGGACCCGGGGAGCTGTTTTTT. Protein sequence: CASSSLAGGGPGELFF.

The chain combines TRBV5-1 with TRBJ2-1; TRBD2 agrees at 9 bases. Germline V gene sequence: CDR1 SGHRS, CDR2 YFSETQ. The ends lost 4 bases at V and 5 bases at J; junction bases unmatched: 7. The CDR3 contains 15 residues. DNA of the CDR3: TGCGCCAGCAGCACTGGACTAGCGACCAACAATGAGCAGTTCTTC. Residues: CASSTGLATNNEQFF.

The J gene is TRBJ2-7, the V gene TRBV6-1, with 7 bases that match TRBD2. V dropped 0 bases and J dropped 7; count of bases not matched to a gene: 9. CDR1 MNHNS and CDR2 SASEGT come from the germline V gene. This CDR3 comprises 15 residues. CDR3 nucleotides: TGTGCCAGCAGTGAAGCCCTCCTCGGGGGGACGGAGCAGTACGTC. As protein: CASSEALLGGTEQYV.

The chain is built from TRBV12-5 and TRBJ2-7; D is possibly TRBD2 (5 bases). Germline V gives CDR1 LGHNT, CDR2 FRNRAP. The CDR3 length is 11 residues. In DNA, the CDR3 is TGTGCCAGCGGTGCTTGGGACGAGCAGTACTTC. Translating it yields CASGAWDEQYF.

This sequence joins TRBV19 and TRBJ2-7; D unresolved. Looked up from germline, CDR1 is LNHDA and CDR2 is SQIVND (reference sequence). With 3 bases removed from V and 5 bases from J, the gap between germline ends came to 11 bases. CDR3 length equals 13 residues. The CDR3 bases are TGTGCCAGTAGTATTCAAGGCGGCGACGAGCAGTACTTC. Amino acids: CASSIQGGDEQYF.

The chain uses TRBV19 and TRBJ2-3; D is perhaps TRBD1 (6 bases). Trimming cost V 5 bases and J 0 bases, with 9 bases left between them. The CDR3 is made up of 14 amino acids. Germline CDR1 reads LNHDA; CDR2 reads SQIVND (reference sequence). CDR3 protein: CASSLTGSTDTQYF. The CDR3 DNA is TGTGCCAGTAGTTTGACAGGTAGCACAGATACGCAGTATTTT. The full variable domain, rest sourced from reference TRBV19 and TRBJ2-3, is DGGITQSPKYLFRKEGQNVTLSCEQNLNHDAMYWYRQDPGQGLRLIYYSQIVNDFQKGDIAEGYSVSREKKESFPLTVTSAQKNPTAFYLCASSLTGSTDTQYFGPGTRLTVL.

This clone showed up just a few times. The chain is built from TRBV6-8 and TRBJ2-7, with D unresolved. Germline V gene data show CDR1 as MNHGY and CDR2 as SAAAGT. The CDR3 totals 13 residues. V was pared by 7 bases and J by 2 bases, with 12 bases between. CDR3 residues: CASTLSPTYEQYF. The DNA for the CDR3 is TGTGCCAGCACCCTCTCCCCTACCTACGAGCAGTACTTC.

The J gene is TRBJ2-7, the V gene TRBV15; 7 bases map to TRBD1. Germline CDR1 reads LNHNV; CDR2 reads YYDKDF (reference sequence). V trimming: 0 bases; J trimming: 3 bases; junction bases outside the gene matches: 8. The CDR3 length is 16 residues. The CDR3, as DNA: TGTGCCACCAGCAGAGAGTGGACAGGATCTAGCTACGAGCAGTACTTC. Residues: CATSREWTGSSYEQYF.

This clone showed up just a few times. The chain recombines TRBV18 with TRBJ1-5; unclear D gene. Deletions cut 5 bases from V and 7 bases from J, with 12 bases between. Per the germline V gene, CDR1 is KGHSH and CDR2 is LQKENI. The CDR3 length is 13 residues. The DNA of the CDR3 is TGTGCCAGCTCATCCGGCCCGAGACAGCCCCAGCATTTT. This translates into CASSSGPRQPQHF.

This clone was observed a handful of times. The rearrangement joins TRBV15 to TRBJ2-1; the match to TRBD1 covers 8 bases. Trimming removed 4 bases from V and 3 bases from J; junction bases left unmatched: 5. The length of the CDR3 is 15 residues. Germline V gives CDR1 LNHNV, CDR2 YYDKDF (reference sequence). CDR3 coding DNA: TGTGCCACCAGCACCCGGGACAGGTTCTACAATGAGCAGTTCTTC. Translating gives CATSTRDRFYNEQFF. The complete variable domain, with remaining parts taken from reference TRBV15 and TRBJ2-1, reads DAMVIQNPRYQVTQFGKPVTLSCSQTLNHNVMYWYQQKSSQAPKLLFHYYDKDFNNEADTPDNFQSRRPNTSFCFLDIRSPGLGDTAMYLCATSTRDRFYNEQFFGPGTRLTVL.

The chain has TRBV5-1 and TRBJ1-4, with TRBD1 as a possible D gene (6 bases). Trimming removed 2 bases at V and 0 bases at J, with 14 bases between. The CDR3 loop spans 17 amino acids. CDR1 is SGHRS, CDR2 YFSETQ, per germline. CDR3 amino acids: CASSLRGGITTNEKLFF. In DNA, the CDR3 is TGCGCCAGCAGCTTAAGGGGGGGAATTACAACTAATGAAAAACTGTTTTTT. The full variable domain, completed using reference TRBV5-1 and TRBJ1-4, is KAGVTQTPRYLIKTRGQQVTLSCSPISGHRSVSWYQQTPGQGLQFLFEYFSETQRNKGNFPGRFSGRQFSNSRSEMNVSTLELGDSALYLCASSLRGGITTNEKLFFGSGTQLSVL.

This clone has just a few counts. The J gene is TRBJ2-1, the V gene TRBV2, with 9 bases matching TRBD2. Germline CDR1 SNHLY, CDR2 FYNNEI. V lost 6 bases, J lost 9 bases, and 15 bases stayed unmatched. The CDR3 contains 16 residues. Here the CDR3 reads CASSPLSGGTYGEQFF. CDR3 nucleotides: TGTGCCAGCAGCCCCCTCAGCGGGGGGACTTACGGTGAGCAGTTCTTC.

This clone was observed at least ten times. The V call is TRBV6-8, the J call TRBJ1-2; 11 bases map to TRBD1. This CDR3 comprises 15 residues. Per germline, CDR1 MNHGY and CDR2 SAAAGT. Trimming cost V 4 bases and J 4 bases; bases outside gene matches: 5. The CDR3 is CASSFSGTGGYGYTF. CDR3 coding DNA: TGTGCCAGCAGTTTCTCCGGGACAGGGGGCTATGGCTACACCTTC.

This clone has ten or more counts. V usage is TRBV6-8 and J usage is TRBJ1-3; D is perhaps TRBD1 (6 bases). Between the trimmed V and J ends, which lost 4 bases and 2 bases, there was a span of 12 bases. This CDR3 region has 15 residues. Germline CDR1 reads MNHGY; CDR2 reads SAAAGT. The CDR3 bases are TGTGCCAGCAGTTGGGGCAGGGGCCCTGGAAACACCATATATTTT. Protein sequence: CASSWGRGPGNTIYF.

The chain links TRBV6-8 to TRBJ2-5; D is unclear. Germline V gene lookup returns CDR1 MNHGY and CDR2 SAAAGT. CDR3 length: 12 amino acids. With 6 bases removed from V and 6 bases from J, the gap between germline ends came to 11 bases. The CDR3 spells CASSPGLQTQYF. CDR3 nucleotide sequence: TGTGCCAGCAGCCCCGGGCTACAGACCCAGTACTTC.

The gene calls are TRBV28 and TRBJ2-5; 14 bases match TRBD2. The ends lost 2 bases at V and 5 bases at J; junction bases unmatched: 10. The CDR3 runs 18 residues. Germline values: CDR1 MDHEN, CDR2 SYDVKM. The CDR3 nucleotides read TGTGCCAGCAGTTTAGGGATTAGGACTAGCGGGGGGACGGAGACCCAGTACTTC. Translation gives CASSLGIRTSGGTETQYF.

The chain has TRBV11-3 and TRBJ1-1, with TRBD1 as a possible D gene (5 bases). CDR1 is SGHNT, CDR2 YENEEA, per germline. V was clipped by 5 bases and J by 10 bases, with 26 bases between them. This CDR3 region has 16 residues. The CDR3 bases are TGTGCCAGCAGCGTTACCGGGACGGGCACATCACGGGGAGCTTTCTTT. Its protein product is CASSVTGTGTSRGAFF.

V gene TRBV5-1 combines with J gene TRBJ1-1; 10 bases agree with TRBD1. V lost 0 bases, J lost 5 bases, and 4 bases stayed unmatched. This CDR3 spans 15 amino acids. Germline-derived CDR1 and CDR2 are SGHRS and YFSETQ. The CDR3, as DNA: TGCGCCAGCAGCTTGGGACAGGGGGCGCGGACTGAAGCTTTCTTT. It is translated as CASSLGQGARTEAFF.

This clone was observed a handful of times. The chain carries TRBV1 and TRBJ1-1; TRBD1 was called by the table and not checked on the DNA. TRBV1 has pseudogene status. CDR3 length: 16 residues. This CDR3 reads CASSSALLGQNTEAFF. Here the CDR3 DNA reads TGCGCCAGCAGCTCGGCCCTGTTAGGACAGAACACTGAAGCTTTCTTT.

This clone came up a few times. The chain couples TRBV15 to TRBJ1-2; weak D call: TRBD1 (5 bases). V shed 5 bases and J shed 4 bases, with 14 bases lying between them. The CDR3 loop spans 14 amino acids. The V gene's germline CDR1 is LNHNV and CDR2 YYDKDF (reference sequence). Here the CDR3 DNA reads TGTGCCACCAGCCCAGAACAGGAATTCTATGGCTACACCTTC. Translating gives CATSPEQEFYGYTF.

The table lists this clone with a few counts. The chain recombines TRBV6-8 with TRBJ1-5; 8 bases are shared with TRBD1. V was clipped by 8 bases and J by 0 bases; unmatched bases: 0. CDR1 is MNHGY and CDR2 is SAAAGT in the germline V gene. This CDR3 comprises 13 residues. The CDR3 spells CASGQGSNQPQHF. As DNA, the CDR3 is TGTGCCAGCGGACAGGGTAGCAATCAGCCCCAGCATTTT.

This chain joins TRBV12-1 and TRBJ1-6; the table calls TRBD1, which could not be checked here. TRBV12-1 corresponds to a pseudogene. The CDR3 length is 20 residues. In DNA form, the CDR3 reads TGTGCCAGCAGCTCCGATTTCGCTGGCCAGGGGAGCTCCTATAATTCACCCCTCCACTTT. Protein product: CASSSDFAGQGSSYNSPLHF.

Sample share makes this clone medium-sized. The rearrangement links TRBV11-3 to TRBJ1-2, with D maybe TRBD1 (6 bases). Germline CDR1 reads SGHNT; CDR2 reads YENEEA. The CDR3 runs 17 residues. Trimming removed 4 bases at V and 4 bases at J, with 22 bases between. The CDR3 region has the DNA TGTGCCAGCAGCTCACAACCGCCGGACAGAAAGGGCTATGGCTACACCTTC. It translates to CASSSQPPDRKGYGYTF.